This T cell receptor (beta chain) was found in a study of blood T cell repertoires in COVID-19. In the study overall: The analysed material was cDNA or gDNA that came from T cells, B-cell-depleted T cells, or PBMCs.

The authors' processing: By means of reference gene primer amplification, nucleated cell counts were estimated. Clones were read by immunoSEQ multiplex PCR, and TCRdb kept only the in-frame ones, dropping some. Clone size and V and J calls were adopted from that table, with D and trimming inferred from the DNA. Of about 430,000 clones in the sample, approximately 90% were seen once. Enrolled through a virtual design, the participants were between roughly 18 and 90 years of age and came from fewer than 30 US areas. Assignment of participants to cohorts was predicated upon participant-reported clinical history. V was clipped by 5 bases and J by 4 bases, with 14 bases between them. This CDR3 is 13 amino acids long. Germline CDR1 GTSNPN, CDR2 SVGIG (reference sequence).

The chain employs TRBV30 and TRBJ1-2, with D possibly being TRBD1 (6 bases). The receptor was derived from a woman in her 30s with acute COVID-19. The source material was PBMCs or T cells enriched from blood (not recorded which). In nucleotides, the CDR3 is TGTGCCTGGGCCGGTGGGGGCGGCTATGGCTACACCTTC. Its translation: CAWAGGGGYGYTF. Drawing the rest from reference TRBV30 and TRBJ1-2, the complete variable domain is SQTIHQWPATLVQPVGSPLSLECTVEGTSNPNLYWYRQAAGRGLQLLFYSVGIGQISSEVPQNLSASRPQDRQFILSSKKLLLSDSGFYLCAWAGGGGYGYTFGSGTRLTVV.